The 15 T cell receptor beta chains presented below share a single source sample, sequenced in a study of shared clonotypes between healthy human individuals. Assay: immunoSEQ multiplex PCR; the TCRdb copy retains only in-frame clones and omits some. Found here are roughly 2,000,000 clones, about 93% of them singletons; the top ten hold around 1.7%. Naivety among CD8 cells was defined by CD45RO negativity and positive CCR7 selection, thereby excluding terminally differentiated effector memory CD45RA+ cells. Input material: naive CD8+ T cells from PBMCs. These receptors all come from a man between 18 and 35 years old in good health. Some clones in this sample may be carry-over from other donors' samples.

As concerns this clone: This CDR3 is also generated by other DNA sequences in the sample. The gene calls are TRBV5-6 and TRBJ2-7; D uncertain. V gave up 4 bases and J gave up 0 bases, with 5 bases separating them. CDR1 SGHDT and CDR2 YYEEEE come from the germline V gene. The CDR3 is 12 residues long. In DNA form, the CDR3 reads TGTGCCAGCAGCCTAAGCTCCTACGAGCAGTACTTC. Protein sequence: CASSLSSYEQYF.

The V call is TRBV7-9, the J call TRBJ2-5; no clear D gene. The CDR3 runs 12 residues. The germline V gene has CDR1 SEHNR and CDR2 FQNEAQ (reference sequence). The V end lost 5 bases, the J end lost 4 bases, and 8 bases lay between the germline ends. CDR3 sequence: CASSPRLETQYF. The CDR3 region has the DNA TGTGCCAGCAGCCCCAGGCTAGAGACCCAGTACTTC.

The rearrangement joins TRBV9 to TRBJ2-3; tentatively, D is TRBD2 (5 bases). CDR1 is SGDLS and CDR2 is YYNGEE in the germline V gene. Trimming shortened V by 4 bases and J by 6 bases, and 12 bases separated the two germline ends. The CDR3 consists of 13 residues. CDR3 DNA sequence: TGTGCCAGCAGCCCCAACCGAGGGGATACGCAGTATTTT. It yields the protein CASSPNRGDTQYF. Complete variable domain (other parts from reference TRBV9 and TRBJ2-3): DSGVTQTPKHLITATGQRVTLRCSPRSGDLSVYWYQQSLDQGLQFLIQYYNGEERAKGNILERFSAQQFPDLHSELNLSSLELGDSALYFCASSPNRGDTQYFGPGTRLTVL.

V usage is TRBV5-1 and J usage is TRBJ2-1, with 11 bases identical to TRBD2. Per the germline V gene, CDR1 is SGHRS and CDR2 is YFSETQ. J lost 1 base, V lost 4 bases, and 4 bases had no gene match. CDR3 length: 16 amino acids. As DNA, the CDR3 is TGCGCCAGCAGCCCCTTAGCGGGAGGGTCCTACAATGAGCAGTTCTTC. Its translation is CASSPLAGGSYNEQFF.

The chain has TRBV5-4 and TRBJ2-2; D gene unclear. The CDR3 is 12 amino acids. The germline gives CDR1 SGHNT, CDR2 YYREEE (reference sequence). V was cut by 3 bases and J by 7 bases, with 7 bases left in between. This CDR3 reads CASSSMGGELFF. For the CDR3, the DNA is TGTGCCAGCAGCTCCATGGGCGGGGAGCTGTTTTTT. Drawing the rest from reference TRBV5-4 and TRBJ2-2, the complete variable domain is ETGVTQSPTHLIKTRGQQVTLRCSSQSGHNTVSWYQQALGQGPQFIFQYYREEENGRGNFPPRFSGLQFPNYSSELNVNALELDDSALYLCASSSMGGELFFGEGSRLTVL.

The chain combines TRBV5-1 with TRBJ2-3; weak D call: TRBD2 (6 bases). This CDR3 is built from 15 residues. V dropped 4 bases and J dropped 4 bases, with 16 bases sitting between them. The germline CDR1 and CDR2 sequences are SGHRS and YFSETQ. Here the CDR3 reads CASSEEGGVADTQYF. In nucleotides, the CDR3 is TGCGCCAGCAGCGAGGAGGGAGGCGTTGCAGATACGCAGTATTTT.

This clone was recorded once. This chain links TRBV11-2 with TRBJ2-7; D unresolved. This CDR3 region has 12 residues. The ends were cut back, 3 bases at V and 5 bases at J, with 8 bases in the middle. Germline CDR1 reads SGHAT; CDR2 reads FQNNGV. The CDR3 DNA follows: TGTGCCAGCAGCTTTCCCCTTCACGAGCAGTACTTC. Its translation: CASSFPLHEQYF.

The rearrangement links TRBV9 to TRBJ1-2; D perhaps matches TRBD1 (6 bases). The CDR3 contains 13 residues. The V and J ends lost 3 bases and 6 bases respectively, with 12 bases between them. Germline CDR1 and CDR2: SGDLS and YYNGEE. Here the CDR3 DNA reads TGTGCCAGCAGCGAAGACAGGACCCATGGCTACACCTTC. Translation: CASSEDRTHGYTF.

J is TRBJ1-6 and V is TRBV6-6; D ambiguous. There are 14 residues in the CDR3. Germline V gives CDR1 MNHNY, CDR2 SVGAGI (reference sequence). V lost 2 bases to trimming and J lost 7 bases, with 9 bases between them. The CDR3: CASSYVGGNSPLHF. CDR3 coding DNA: TGTGCCAGCAGTTACGTGGGCGGGAATTCACCCCTCCACTTT.

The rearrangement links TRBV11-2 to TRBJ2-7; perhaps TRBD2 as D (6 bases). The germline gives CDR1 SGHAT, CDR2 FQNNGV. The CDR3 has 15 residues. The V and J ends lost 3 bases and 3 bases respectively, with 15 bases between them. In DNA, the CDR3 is TGTGCCAGCAGCTTGGCGTCGGGGGAGTACTACGAGCAGTACTTC. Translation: CASSLASGEYYEQYF.

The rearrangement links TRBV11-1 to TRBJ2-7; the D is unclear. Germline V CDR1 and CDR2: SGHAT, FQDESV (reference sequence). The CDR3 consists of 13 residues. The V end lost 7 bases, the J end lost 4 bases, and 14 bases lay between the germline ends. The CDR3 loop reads CASKHRTDYEQYF. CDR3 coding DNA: TGTGCCAGCAAGCACCGGACGGATTACGAGCAGTACTTC.

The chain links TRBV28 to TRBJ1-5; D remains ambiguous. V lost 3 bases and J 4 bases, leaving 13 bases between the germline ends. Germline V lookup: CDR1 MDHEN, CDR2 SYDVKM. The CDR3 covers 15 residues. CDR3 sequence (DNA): TGTGCCAGCAGTTTTAGTAGACGGGTAAATCAGCCCCAGCATTTT. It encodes CASSFSRRVNQPQHF. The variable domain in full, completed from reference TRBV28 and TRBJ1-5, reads DVKVTQSSRYLVKRTGEKVFLECVQDMDHENMFWYRQDPGLGLRLIYFSYDVKMKEKGDIPEGYSVSREKKERFSLILESASTNQTSMYLCASSFSRRVNQPQHFGDGTRLSIL.

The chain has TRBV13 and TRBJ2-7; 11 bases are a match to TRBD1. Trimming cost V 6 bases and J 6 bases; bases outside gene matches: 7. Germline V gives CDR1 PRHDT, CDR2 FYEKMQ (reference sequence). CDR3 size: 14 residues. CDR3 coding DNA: TGTGCCAGCAGAGCCCGGACAGGGGGCGTCGAGCAGTACTTC. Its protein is CASRARTGGVEQYF.

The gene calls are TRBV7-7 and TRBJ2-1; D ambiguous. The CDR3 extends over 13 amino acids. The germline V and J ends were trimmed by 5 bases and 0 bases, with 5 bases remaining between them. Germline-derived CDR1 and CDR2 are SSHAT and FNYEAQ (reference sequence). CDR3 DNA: TGTGCCAGCAGCAGATCCTCCTACAATGAGCAGTTCTTC. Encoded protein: CASSRSSYNEQFF.

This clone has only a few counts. CDR3 protein: CASSSDSSNQPQHF. CDR3 bases: TGTGCCAGTAGTTCCGACAGTAGCAATCAGCCCCAGCATTTT. The chain is built from TRBV19 and TRBJ1-5; possible D gene TRBD1, 5 bases. Trimming stripped 5 bases from V and 0 bases from J, with 8 bases between. Germline CDR1 is LNHDA and CDR2 is SQIVND (reference sequence). This CDR3 is built from 14 residues. The complete variable domain, with remaining parts taken from reference TRBV19 and TRBJ1-5, reads DGGITQSPKYLFRKEGQNVTLSCEQNLNHDAMYWYRQDPGQGLRLIYYSQIVNDFQKGDIAEGYSVSREKKESFPLTVTSAQKNPTAFYLCASSSDSSNQPQHFGDGTRLSIL.